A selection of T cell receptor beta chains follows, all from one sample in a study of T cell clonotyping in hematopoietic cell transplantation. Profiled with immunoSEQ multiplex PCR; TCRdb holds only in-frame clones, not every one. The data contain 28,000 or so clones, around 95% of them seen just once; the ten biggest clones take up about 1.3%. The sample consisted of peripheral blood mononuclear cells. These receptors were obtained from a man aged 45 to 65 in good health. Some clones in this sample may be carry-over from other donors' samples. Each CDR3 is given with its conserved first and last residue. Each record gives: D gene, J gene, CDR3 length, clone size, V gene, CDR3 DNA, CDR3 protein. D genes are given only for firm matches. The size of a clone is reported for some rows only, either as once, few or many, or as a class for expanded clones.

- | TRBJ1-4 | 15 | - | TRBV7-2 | TGTGCCAGCAGCTTAGGAGTCAGCTTTAATGAAAAACTGTTTTTT | CASSLGVSFNEKLFF
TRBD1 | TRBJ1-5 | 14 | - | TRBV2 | TGTGCCAGCAGTGCGGGACAGAATAATCAGCCCCAGCATTTT | CASSAGQNNQPQHF
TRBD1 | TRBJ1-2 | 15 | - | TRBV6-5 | TGTGCCAGCAGTTATTCCGGACAGGAATGGTATGGCTACACCTTC | CASSYSGQEWYGYTF
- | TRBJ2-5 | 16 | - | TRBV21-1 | TGTGCCAGCAGCAAAGTCGCGAGTAGCGGACAAGAGACCCAGTACTTC | CASSKVASSGQETQYF
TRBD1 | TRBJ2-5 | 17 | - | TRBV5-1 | TGCGCCAGCAGCTTGGCCTTGGGACAGACTCTCCAAGAGACCCAGTACTTC | CASSLALGQTLQETQYF
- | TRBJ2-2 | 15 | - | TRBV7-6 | TGTGCCAGCAGCTTAAGAGGGCGGAACACCGGGGAGCTGTTTTTT | CASSLRGRNTGELFF
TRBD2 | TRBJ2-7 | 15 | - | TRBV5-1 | TGCGCCAGCAGTCCCGGGACTAGCGACTCCTACGAGCAGTACTTC | CASSPGTSDSYEQYF
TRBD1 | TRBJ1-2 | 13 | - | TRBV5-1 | TGCGCCAGCAGCTTGGAGGGGGCAGATGGCTACACCTTC | CASSLEGADGYTF
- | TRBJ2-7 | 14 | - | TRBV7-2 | TGTGCCAGCAGCTTAGATGGGGGCTCCTACGAGCAGTACTTC | CASSLDGGSYEQYF
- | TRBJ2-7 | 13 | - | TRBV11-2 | TGTGCCAGCAGCTTAGAACAGTTCTACGAGCAGTACTTC | CASSLEQFYEQYF
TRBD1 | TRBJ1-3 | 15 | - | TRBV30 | TGTGCCTGGAGTCGGCCGGGACAGACTGGAAACACCATATATTTT | CAWSRPGQTGNTIYF
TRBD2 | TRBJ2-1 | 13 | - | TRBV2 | TGTGCCAGCCGCCCCGGGGGGATAGATGAGCAGTTCTTC | CASRPGGIDEQFF
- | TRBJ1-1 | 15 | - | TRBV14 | TGTGCCAGCAGCCAAGTCGTAGGGGGGTACACTGAAGCTTTCTTT | CASSQVVGGYTEAFF
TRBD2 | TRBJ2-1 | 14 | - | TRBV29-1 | TGCAGCGTTGGGACTAGCGGTTCCTACAATGAGCAGTTCTTC | CSVGTSGSYNEQFF
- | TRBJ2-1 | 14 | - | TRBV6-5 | TGTGCCAGCAGTTACGGGATAGCCTACAATGAGCAGTTCTTC | CASSYGIAYNEQFF
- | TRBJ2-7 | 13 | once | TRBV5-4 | TGTGCCAGCAGCTTGAAGCTCAACGGGGGGCAGTACTTC | CASSLKLNGGQYF
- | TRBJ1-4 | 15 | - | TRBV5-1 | TGCGCCAGCAGCCGGGGACAAGCAACTAATGAAAAACTGTTTTTT | CASSRGQATNEKLFF
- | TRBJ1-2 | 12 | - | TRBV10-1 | TGCGCCAGCAGTAAGCAACCCGTAGGCTACACCTTC | CASSKQPVGYTF
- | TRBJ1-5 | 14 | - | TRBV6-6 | TGTGCCAGCAGCCAGGAGGGATTCAATCAGCCCCAGCATTTT | CASSQEGFNQPQHF
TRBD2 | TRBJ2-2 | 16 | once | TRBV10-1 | TGCGCCAGCAGTGTATGGCCTAGCGGGAACACCGGGGAGCTGTTTTTT | CASSVWPSGNTGELFF
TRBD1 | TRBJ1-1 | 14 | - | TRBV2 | TGTGCCAGCAGTACAGGGGGCTTGAACACTGAAGCTTTCTTT | CASSTGGLNTEAFF
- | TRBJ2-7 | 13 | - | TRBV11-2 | TGTGCCAGCAGCTTAGTAACAGTCTACGAGCAGTACTTC | CASSLVTVYEQYF
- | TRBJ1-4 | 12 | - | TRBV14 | TGTGCCAGCAGCCGACAGGTCGGAAAACTGTTTTTT | CASSRQVGKLFF
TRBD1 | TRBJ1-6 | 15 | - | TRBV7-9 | TGTGCCAGCAGCTTAGGAGCAGGGGGTTATTCACCCCTCCACTTT | CASSLGAGGYSPLHF
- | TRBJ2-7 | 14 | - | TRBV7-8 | TGTGCCAGCAGCTTAAAGCAGGGAACCTACGAGCAGTACTTC | CASSLKQGTYEQYF
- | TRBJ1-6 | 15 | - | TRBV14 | TGTGCCAGCAGCCTCCTTGCCACCTATAATTCACCCCTCCACTTT | CASSLLATYNSPLHF
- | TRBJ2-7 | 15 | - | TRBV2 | TGTGCCAGCAGTGAAAACGGGGGCGCGATCCACGAGCAGTACTTC | CASSENGGAIHEQYF
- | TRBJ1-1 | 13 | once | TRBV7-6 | TGTGCCAGCAGCTTAGCGGAGAACACTGAAGCTTTCTTT | CASSLAENTEAFF
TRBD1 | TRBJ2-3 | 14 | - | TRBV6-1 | TGTGCCAGCAGTACCAGGACAGGGTATGATACGCAGTATTTT | CASSTRTGYDTQYF
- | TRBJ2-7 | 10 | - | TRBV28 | TGTGCCAGCAGTCGATACGAGCAGTACTTC | CASSRYEQYF
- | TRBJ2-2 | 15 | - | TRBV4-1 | TGCGCCAGCAGCCAAGATCTTCTGGGGGTGGGGGAGCTGTTTTTT | CASSQDLLGVGELFF
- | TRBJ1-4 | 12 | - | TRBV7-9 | TGTGCCAGCAGCTTAATAAGGGAGAAACTGTTTTTT | CASSLIREKLFF
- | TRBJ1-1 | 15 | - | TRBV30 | TGTGCCTGGAGTGTACTGAGCGGGCAGAACACTGAAGCTTTCTTT | CAWSVLSGQNTEAFF
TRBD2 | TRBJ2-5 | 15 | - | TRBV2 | TGTGCCAGCGCCTGGACTAGCGGGGGGGGAGAGACCCAGTACTTC | CASAWTSGGGETQYF
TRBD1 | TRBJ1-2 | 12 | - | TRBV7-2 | TGTGCCAGCAGCCCGACAGGGGACGGCTACACCTTC | CASSPTGDGYTF
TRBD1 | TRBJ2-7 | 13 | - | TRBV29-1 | TGCAGCGGTAAACAGGGGGCTAGGGACGAGCAGTACTTC | CSGKQGARDEQYF
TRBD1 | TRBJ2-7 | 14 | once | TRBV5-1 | TGCGCCAGCAGCACGGGACAGGGGAGGGTCGAGCAGTACTTC | CASSTGQGRVEQYF
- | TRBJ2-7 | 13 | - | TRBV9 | TGTGCCAGCAGCGTAGCACAGGACTACGAGCAGTACTTC | CASSVAQDYEQYF
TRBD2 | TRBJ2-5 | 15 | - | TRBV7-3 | TGTGCCAGCAGCTTAAAGACTAGCGGCCAAGAGACCCAGTACTTC | CASSLKTSGQETQYF
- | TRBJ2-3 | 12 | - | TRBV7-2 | TGTGCCAGCAGCTCAGTGATCGATACGCAGTATTTT | CASSSVIDTQYF
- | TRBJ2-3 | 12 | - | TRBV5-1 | TGCGCCAGCAGCTCCCTAGGAGATACGCAGTATTTT | CASSSLGDTQYF
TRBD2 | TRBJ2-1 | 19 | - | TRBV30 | TGTGCCTGGACTCGACTAGCGGGGGGGACGCTGCGGCGCTACAATGAGCAGTTCTTC | CAWTRLAGGTLRRYNEQFF